This is a list of T cell receptor beta chains from one sample in a study of blood T cell repertoires in COVID-19. Here immunoSEQ multiplex PCR was the method, and the copy in TCRdb shows in-frame clones only, minus some. Of 95,000 to 100,000 clones listed, about 81% are singletons. The sequenced sample consisted of peripheral blood. The source of these receptors is a woman in her sixties with acute or convalescent COVID-19. Both conserved end residues are part of each CDR3. Fields, in order: CDR3 DNA, CDR3 protein, J gene, clone size, D gene, V gene. D genes are given only for firm matches. Not every row has a clone size; where given, it reads once, few, many or a size class.

DNA: TGTGCCAGCAGCTCCGGTTTTGGGCCTGGTCAGCCCCAGCATTTT; CDR3: CASSSGFGPGQPQHF; J: TRBJ1-5; size: NA; D: NA; V: TRBV6-2/TRBV6-3
DNA: TGTGCCAGTAGTATGCAGGAAAAACTGTTTTTT; CDR3: CASSMQEKLFF; J: TRBJ1-4; size: NA; D: NA; V: TRBV19
DNA: TGTGCCAGCAGCTTTAGCTCCTACAATGAGCAGTTCTTC; CDR3: CASSFSSYNEQFF; J: TRBJ2-1; size: medium-sized; D: NA; V: TRBV7-2
DNA: TGTGCCAGCAGCCGGGGACTAATTGATACGCAGTATTTT; CDR3: CASSRGLIDTQYF; J: TRBJ2-3; size: NA; D: TRBD2; V: TRBV11-3
DNA: TGTGCCAGCAGCGGTGGGACAGGGTACACTGAAGCTTTCTTT; CDR3: CASSGGTGYTEAFF; J: TRBJ1-1; size: NA; D: TRBD1; V: TRBV11-3
DNA: TGCGCCAGCAGACTAAGCAGCTCTGGAAACACCATATATTTT; CDR3: CASRLSSSGNTIYF; J: TRBJ1-3; size: NA; D: NA; V: TRBV5-1
DNA: TGTGCCAGCAGTTTCTTTGGCCTCGAGCAGTACTTC; CDR3: CASSFFGLEQYF; J: TRBJ2-7; size: NA; D: NA; V: TRBV12-3/TRBV12-4
DNA: TGCAGTGCTATTGACAGGGGGCCTACTAGCAATCAGCCCCAGCATTTT; CDR3: CSAIDRGPTSNQPQHF; J: TRBJ1-5; size: few; D: TRBD1; V: TRBV20-1
DNA: TGTGCCAGCAGCGCTGGGACTAGCGGGGGGACCTGGAATGAGCAGTTCTTC; CDR3: CASSAGTSGGTWNEQFF; J: TRBJ2-1; size: NA; D: TRBD2; V: TRBV9
DNA: TGCGCCAGCAGTCACTCCCAACCGGATCAGCCCCAGCATTTT; CDR3: CASSHSQPDQPQHF; J: TRBJ1-5; size: NA; D: NA; V: TRBV23-1